This T cell receptor beta chain was profiled in a study of blood T cells in healthy people across ages (dated by TCRdb to about 2015). Context from the whole study: Template switching captured roughly one uniquely barcoded TCR beta cDNA molecule per two T cells in model experiments. To avoid experimental bias, donors of different ages were randomly spread across the sequencing lanes. Four age groups were formed from the donors: young (average approximately 16 years), middle-aged (approximately 40), aged (roughly 58) and long-lived (approximately 78). Two additional independent replicas of 1 million unique cDNA reads from the same blood draw were analyzed for two donors (one aged 18 to 30 and one aged 80 or older). Using deep sequencing normalized with unique cDNA molecular identifiers, the study measured how TCR beta repertoire diversity changes with age.

Library method: 5' RACE. The reads were generated on an Illumina HiSeq 2500. A second PCR of about 7 to 12 cycles was performed with a sample-barcoded 5' primer and a J-beta primer mix. A template-switch 5' adaptor carrying 12 random nucleotides introduced a unique molecular identifier onto each TCR beta cDNA molecule. Each sample yielded at least 2.5 million CDR3-containing paired-end reads. First-strand cDNA synthesis was performed from all RNA using the Mint cDNA synthesis kit, with priming by a TRBC-specific oligonucleotide. Following uracil-DNA glycosylase treatment, all cDNA underwent a first 18-cycle PCR with the universal primers M1SS and BC2_uni_R. The study's processing was this. Each sample was normalized by randomly selecting 1 million high-quality reads, each carrying a distinct molecular identifier. Reads sharing molecular identifiers were discarded rather than binned into consensus sequences. MiTCR, set to a Q25 quality threshold and the strictest error-elimination algorithm, was used for CDR3 identification, clonotype clustering and error correction. A nonparametric unseen species model with Euler transformation was used to estimate lower-bound total TCR beta diversity. TCRdb reanalyzed the raw reads on its own, using fastp at Q25 for trimming and MiXCR for clone calling, and kept in-frame beta chains. Each CDR3 protein gets just one entry, which takes the most common genes and DNA from the rows behind it. TCRdb assigned the V and J calls; the authors' analysis was not used. The sample table shows more than 700,000 distinct CDR3 sequences, and around half are seen once. Less than 20% of the sample is held by the ten biggest clonotypes.

The donors were under 40 Caucasian individuals from Russia, aged roughly 6 to 95 years, who were systemically healthy. About 9.1 milliliters of peripheral blood were collected from each donor into EDTA-treated Vacutainer tubes. PBMCs were isolated by Ficoll-Paque density-gradient centrifugation, with at least 6.5 million obtained per sample. Total RNA was extracted from PBMCs with Trizol reagent, with at least 6 micrograms obtained per sample. For every donor, an aliquot of PBMCs went through flow cytometry to measure the percentages of naive CD45RAhigh/CD27high T cells. Study-wide findings and limitations: Bulk unsorted PBMC profiling prevented conclusive comparison of naive and antigen-experienced compartments. The CMV infection status of donors was not known, potentially confounding age-related changes in expanded clonotypes. There was a strong correlation between observed TCR beta diversity and the percentage of naive T cells measured by flow cytometry. The long-lived group showed more naive CD4+ T cells, fewer expanded clones and increased TCR diversity than the aged group, suggesting age selection. Estimates of total diversity from one million sequenced T cells were regarded as lower bounds and underestimates. Observed TCR beta diversity per million T cells fell roughly linearly with age, and a significant reduction was already apparent by age around 39.

Ends trimmed: V by 1 base, J by 3 bases; bases unmatched to a gene: 9. The cysteine opens and the phenylalanine closes a CDR3 of 17 amino acids. Only the CDR3 portion is preserved as DNA: 51 bases, with reading frame beginning at the first base. The germline V gene yields MDHEN for CDR1 and SYDVKM for CDR2. As regards this clonotype: Its antigen remains unidentified. Per-nucleotide qualities are absent, and no much larger clonotype sits a single base away.

This clonotype was sampled from a man aged 80 or over in good health. In this chain, TRBV28 is recombined with TRBJ2-5; 9 central bases correspond to TRBD1. The specimen was blood. The CDR3 region: CASSLYTGGILKETQYF. In nucleotides, the sequence is TGTGCCAGCAGTTTATACACAGGGGGCATTTTAAAAGAGACCCAGTACTTC. Reference TRBV28 and TRBJ2-5 proteins supply the regions before and after the CDR3; the full variable domain is: DVKVTQSSRYLVKRTGEKVFLECVQDMDHENMFWYRQDPGLGLRLIYFSYDVKMKEKGDIPEGYSVSREKKERFSLILESASTNQTSMYLCASSLYTGGILKETQYFGPGTRLLVL.